These T cell receptor beta chains were read from a single sample in a study of graft-versus-host responses after intestinal transplantation. The table came from immunoSEQ multiplex PCR; TCRdb's copy has only in-frame clones and leaves some out. Found here are under 90,000 clones, about 92% of them singletons; the top ten hold roughly 0.64%. The sequencing used PBMCs, collected 98 days after intestinal transplantation. The receptors were gathered from a human patient who received an intestinal transplant, so some T cells may come from the graft donor. The CDR3 runs from the conserved cysteine through the conserved F or W. A D gene is named only where the DNA matches it firmly. The size field is filled for only some rows; it gives once, few, many or a size class.

cdr3_length clone_size j_call d_call v_call cdr3_nt cdr3_aa
14 . TRBJ1-5 . TRBV7-2 TGTGCCAGCAGCCTTGCAGGGTCAAATCAGCCCCAGCATTTT CASSLAGSNQPQHF
16 . TRBJ2-3 . TRBV21-1 TGTGCCAGCGAACCCAAGACAGGGGTGGGGTCAGATACGCAGTATTTT CASEPKTGVGSDTQYF
15 once TRBJ2-3 TRBD1 TRBV5-1 TGCGCCAGCAGCCGGGGACAGGGGCGCGCAGATACGCAGTATTTT CASSRGQGRADTQYF
13 . TRBJ1-2 TRBD1 TRBV11-2 TGTGCCAGCAGCTGGACAGGACCCTATGGCTACACCTTC CASSWTGPYGYTF
17 . TRBJ1-1 TRBD1 TRBV10-1 TGCGCCAGCAGTGACGGCCTCCGGCCAGGGGGGGATACTGAAGCTTTCTTT CASSDGLRPGGDTEAFF
19 . TRBJ2-5 TRBD2 TRBV5-4 TGTGCCAGCAGCCTCGGGGGACTAGCGGGAGCGTTGGGGAGAGAGACCCAGTACTTC CASSLGGLAGALGRETQYF
14 few TRBJ2-7 . TRBV6-5 TGTGCCAGCAGTTACGGAGGTCCCTCCTACGAGCAGTACTTC CASSYGGPSYEQYF
13 . TRBJ1-4 . TRBV21-1 TGTGCCAGCCCCTATGGGTCTAATGAAAAACTGTTTTTT CASPYGSNEKLFF
17 . TRBJ2-2 . TRBV13 TGTGCCAGCAGCCCCCTCGGAACGACTACTTCCACCGGGGAGCTGTTTTTT CASSPLGTTTSTGELFF
14 . TRBJ1-1 . TRBV14 TGTGCCAGCAGCCCGACTCATAAGAACACTGAAGCTTTCTTT CASSPTHKNTEAFF
15 once TRBJ2-5 . TRBV12-5 TGTGCTAGTGGTTCACCACCACGGGCCAAAGAGACCCAGTACTTC CASGSPPRAKETQYF
13 . TRBJ2-3 . TRBV9 TGTGCCAGCAGCGAGTTCTCCACAGATACGCAGTATTTT CASSEFSTDTQYF
15 . TRBJ1-2 . TRBV19 TGTGCCAGTAGTATTATGTCAGGGTGGAACTATGGCTACACCTTC CASSIMSGWNYGYTF
16 . TRBJ1-6 . TRBV4-3 TGCGCCAGCAGCCAAGTCGTCAGGGAATATAATTCACCCCTCCACTTT CASSQVVREYNSPLHF
17 . TRBJ1-1 TRBD1 TRBV5-8 TGTGCCAGCAGCCGAGACCCGGGACAGCGAAGGGGGACTGAAGCTTTCTTT CASSRDPGQRRGTEAFF
13 . TRBJ2-1 . TRBV5-1 TGCGCCAGCAGCTTGGGAGTGTTGAATGAGCAGTTCTTC CASSLGVLNEQFF
15 . TRBJ1-5 TRBD1 TRBV19 TGTGCCAGTAGTACCCGGGACAGGGCCGGGCAGCCCCAGCATTTT CASSTRDRAGQPQHF
15 . TRBJ1-3 . TRBV6-1 TGTGCCAGCACCCTGGGGGGGGACCTAGGAAACACCATATATTTT CASTLGGDLGNTIYF
17 . TRBJ2-1 TRBD1 TRBV7-3 TGTGCCAGCAGCCTCAACCCGGGGACAGGGGACTACAATGAGCAGTTCTTC CASSLNPGTGDYNEQFF
14 . TRBJ1-2 . TRBV5-4 TGTGCCAGCAGCTTGGGTTGGACAAACTATGGCTACACCTTC CASSLGWTNYGYTF
15 once TRBJ2-7 . TRBV11-3 TGTGCCAGCAGCTTAGGAGGTGGGAGTGAGTACGAGCAGTACTTC CASSLGGGSEYEQYF
15 . TRBJ2-5 . TRBV30 TGTGCCTGGAGGAAGGCGGGACGCCTCGGGGAGACCCAGTACTTC CAWRKAGRLGETQYF
13 . TRBJ1-5 . TRBV18 TGTGCCAGCTCACTGTACAGCGATCAGCCCCAGCATTTT CASSLYSDQPQHF
15 . TRBJ1-5 . TRBV6-1 TGTGCCAGCAGGTCTACAGGGAATAGCAATCAGCCCCAGCATTTT CASRSTGNSNQPQHF